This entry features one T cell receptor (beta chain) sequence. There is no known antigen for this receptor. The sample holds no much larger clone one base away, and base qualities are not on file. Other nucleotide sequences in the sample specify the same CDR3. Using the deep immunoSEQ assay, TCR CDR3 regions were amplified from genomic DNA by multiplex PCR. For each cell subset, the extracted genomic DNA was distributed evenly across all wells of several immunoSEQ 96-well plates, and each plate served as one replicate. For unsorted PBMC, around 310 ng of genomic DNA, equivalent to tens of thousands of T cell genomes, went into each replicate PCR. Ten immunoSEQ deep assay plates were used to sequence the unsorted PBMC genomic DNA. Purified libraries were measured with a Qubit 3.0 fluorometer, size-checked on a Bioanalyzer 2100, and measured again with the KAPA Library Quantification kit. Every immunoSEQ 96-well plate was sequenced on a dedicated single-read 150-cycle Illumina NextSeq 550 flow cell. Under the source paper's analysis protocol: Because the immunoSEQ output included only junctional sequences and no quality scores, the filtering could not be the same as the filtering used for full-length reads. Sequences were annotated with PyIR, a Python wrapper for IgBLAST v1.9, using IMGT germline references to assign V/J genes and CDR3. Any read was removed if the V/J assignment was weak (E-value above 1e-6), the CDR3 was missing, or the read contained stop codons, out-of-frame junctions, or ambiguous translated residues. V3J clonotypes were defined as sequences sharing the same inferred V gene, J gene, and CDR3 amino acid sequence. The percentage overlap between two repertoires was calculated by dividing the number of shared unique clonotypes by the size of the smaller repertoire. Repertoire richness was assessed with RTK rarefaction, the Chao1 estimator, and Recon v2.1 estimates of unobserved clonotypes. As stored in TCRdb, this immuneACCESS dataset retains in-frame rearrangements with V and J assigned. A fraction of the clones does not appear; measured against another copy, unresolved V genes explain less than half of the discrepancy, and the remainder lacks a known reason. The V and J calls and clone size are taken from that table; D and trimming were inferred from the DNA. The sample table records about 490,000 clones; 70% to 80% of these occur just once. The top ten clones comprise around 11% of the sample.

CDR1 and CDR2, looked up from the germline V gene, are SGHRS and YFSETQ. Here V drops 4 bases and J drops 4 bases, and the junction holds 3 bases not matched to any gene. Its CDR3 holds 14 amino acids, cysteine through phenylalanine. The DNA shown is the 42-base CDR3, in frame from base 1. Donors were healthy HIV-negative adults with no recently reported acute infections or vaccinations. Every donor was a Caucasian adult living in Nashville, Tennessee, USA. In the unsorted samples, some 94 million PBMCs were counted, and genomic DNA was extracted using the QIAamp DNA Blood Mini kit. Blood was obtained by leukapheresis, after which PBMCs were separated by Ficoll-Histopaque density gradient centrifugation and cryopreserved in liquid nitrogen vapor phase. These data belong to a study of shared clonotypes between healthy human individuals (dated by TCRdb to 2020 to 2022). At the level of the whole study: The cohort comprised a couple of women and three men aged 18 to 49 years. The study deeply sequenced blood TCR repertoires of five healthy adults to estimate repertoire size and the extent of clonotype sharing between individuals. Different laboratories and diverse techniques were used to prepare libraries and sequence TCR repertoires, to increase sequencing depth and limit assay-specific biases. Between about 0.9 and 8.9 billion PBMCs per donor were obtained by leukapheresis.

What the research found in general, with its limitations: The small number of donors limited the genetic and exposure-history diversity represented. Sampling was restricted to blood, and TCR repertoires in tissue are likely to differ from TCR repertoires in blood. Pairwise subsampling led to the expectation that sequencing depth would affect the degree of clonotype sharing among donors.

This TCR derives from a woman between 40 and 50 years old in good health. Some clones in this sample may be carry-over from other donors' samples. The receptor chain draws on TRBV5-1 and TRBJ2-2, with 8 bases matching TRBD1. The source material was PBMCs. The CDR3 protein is CASSGTGGTGELFF. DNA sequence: TGCGCCAGCAGCGGTACAGGGGGCACCGGGGAGCTGTTTTTT.